The 17 T cell receptor beta chains in this list originate from one sample, sequenced in a study of CD8 T cells in Susac syndrome. The RNA input was about 0.5 to 1 ug, and it was reverse transcribed with random hexamers. MiXCR, applied by TCRdb to the immunoSEQ multiplex PCR reads, yields one record per CDR3 protein. The table has some 110,000 distinct CDR3 sequences, around 94% seen once. Sequenced sample: CD4+ T cells from PBMCs. The receptors originated from a human donor in good health.

This clonotype is a singleton in its sample. The chain uses TRBV12-3 or TRBV12-4 and TRBJ1-3, with TRBD1 matching over 8 bases. The CDR3 runs to 17 residues. Losses at the gene ends were 4 bases for V and 3 bases for J; bases not matched to a gene: 11. The DNA of the CDR3 is TGTGCCAGCAGTTCCTCAGGGGGCGCGCAGGGTGGAAACACCATATATTTT. Translated, it gives CASSSSGGAQGGNTIYF.

The rearrangement links TRBV4-3 to TRBJ2-1; no firm D call. The CDR3 spans 14 residues. Looked up from germline, CDR1 is LGHNA and CDR2 is YSLEER. With 0 bases removed from V and 5 bases from J, the gap between germline ends came to 8 bases. CDR3 bases: TGCGCCAGCAGCCAAGACTTTGGGAACAATGAGCAGTTCTTC. Translated, it gives CASSQDFGNNEQFF.

The chain employs TRBV20-1 and TRBJ2-1; 12 bases align to TRBD2. This CDR3 spans 16 amino acids. The J segment lost 0 bases and the V segment lost 3 bases, leaving 3 bases of the junction unmatched. CDR1 DFQATT and CDR2 SNEGSKA come from the germline V gene (reference sequence). CDR3 sequence (DNA): TGCAGTGCTAGGGCACTAGCGGGAGGCTCCTACAATGAGCAGTTCTTC. Amino acids: CSARALAGGSYNEQFF.

The chain employs TRBV12-3 or TRBV12-4 and TRBJ1-1, with TRBD1 identical over 7 bases. The CDR3 covers 15 residues. V was pared by 6 bases and J by 5 bases, with 12 bases of the junction left unmatched. CDR3 residues: CASSPRGRGQTEAFF. DNA for the CDR3: TGTGCCAGCAGCCCTAGAGGCAGGGGACAGACTGAAGCTTTCTTT.

The chain recombines TRBV7-2 with TRBJ2-1, with D possibly TRBD2 on 5 matching bases. The germline CDR1 and CDR2 sequences are SGHTA and FQGNSA. V was shortened by 5 bases and J by 5 bases, with 16 bases between the two germline ends. The CDR3 is made up of 15 amino acids. The CDR3, as DNA: TGTGCCAGCAGCGTGGATTATCGGGATGACAATGAGCAGTTCTTC. Amino acid sequence: CASSVDYRDDNEQFF.

The V call is TRBV5-1, the J call TRBJ2-7; TRBD2 is a possible D gene (6 bases). CDR1 and CDR2 from the germline V gene are SGHRS and YFSETQ. The CDR3 is made up of 15 amino acids. Trimming pared 4 bases from V and 4 bases from J, leaving 18 bases between. CDR3 protein: CASSPGTPDPYEQYF. The CDR3 DNA follows: TGCGCCAGCAGCCCCGGGACTCCAGACCCGTACGAGCAGTACTTC.

The chain links TRBV15 to TRBJ2-3; 7 nucleotides line up with TRBD2. The CDR3 has 15 amino acids. Germline CDR1 and CDR2: LNHNV and YYDKDF (reference sequence). The ends lost 3 bases at V and 2 bases at J; junction bases unmatched: 5. CDR3 amino acids: CATSRGSGTTDTQYF. DNA of the CDR3: TGTGCCACCAGCAGGGGAAGCGGGACCACAGATACGCAGTATTTT. The variable domain in full, with the rest retrieved from reference TRBV15 and TRBJ2-3, is DAMVIQNPRYQVTQFGKPVTLSCSQTLNHNVMYWYQQKSSQAPKLLFHYYDKDFNNEADTPDNFQSRRPNTSFCFLDIRSPGLGDTAMYLCATSRGSGTTDTQYFGPGTRLTVL.

The chain recombines TRBV5-4 with TRBJ2-5, with 8 nucleotides matching TRBD1. Germline V gene data show CDR1 as SGHNT and CDR2 as YYREEE (reference sequence). The V gene end was trimmed by 4 bases and the J gene end by 1 base; junction bases not matched to a gene: 6. The CDR3 has 15 amino acids. The CDR3 DNA follows: TGTGCCAGCAGCCATCCGGGACAGGCCCAAGAGACCCAGTACTTC. It yields the protein CASSHPGQAQETQYF.

This chain joins TRBV15 and TRBJ1-5; D is undetermined. CDR1 and CDR2 (germline): LNHNV, YYDKDF (reference sequence). Deletions cut 0 bases from V and 0 bases from J, with 9 bases between. CDR3 size: 16 residues. The CDR3 sequence: CATSRDVVFSNQPQHF. CDR3 sequence (DNA): TGTGCCACCAGCAGAGACGTTGTCTTTAGCAATCAGCCCCAGCATTTT.

This clonotype came up once. The genes are TRBV20-1 and TRBJ1-5; possibly TRBD1 for D (5 bases). Trimming stripped 0 bases from V and 3 bases from J, with 9 bases between. Germline lookup yields CDR1 DFQATT and CDR2 SNEGSKA (reference sequence). The CDR3 contains 14 residues. CDR3 amino acids: CSARDRGVNQPQHF. DNA of the CDR3: TGCAGTGCTAGAGACCGAGGGGTCAATCAGCCCCAGCATTTT.

The rearrangement links TRBV12-3 or TRBV12-4 to TRBJ1-5; D is uncertain. The CDR3 sequence is 15 residues long. V was trimmed by 6 bases and J by 5 bases, leaving 17 bases between them. Here the CDR3 reads CASSPVDGIYQPQHF. The CDR3 nucleotides are TGTGCCAGCAGCCCGGTCGACGGCATATATCAGCCCCAGCATTTT.

V and J are TRBV30 and TRBJ2-1; perhaps TRBD2 as D (6 bases). The V and J ends lost 3 bases and 7 bases respectively, with 13 bases between them. CDR3 size: 13 residues. CDR1 is GTSNPN, CDR2 SVGIG, per germline (reference sequence). The CDR3 spells CAWSPGTENEQFF. CDR3 DNA: TGTGCCTGGAGCCCCGGGACTGAAAATGAGCAGTTCTTC. The whole variable domain, remainder taken from reference TRBV30 and TRBJ2-1, is SQTIHQWPATLVQPVGSPLSLECTVEGTSNPNLYWYRQAAGRGLQLLFYSVGIGQISSEVPQNLSASRPQDRQFILSSKKLLLSDSGFYLCAWSPGTENEQFFGPGTRLTVL.

The V gene is TRBV5-1, the J gene TRBJ2-2; the match to TRBD1 covers 8 bases. The trim removed 4 bases at V and 6 bases at J, leaving 11 bases unmatched. This CDR3 is built from 16 residues. Germline CDR1 and CDR2: SGHRS and YFSETQ. CDR3 sequence (DNA): TGCGCCAGCAGCCCCCGACAGGGGACCGTCCCCGGGGAGCTGTTTTTT. Protein product: CASSPRQGTVPGELFF.

This clonotype was seen only once. The gene calls are TRBV6-2 or TRBV6-3 and TRBJ1-5; D is unresolved. The CDR3 sequence is 18 residues long. Germline CDR1 is MNHEY and CDR2 is SVGEGT. The V gene lost 0 bases and the J gene lost 7 bases, with 22 bases spanning the gap. The CDR3 sequence: CASSYSNPYGVVSQPQHF. The CDR3 coding sequence is TGTGCCAGCAGTTACTCGAACCCATACGGAGTTGTTAGCCAGCCCCAGCATTTT.

This rearrangement joins TRBV27 to TRBJ1-5; D may be TRBD1 (5 bases). Germline V gene sequence: CDR1 MNHEY, CDR2 SMNVEV (reference sequence). V lost 6 bases and J lost 2, with 11 bases in between. CDR3 length equals 14 residues. CDR3 coding DNA: TGTGCCAGCAGCCTGGACACCCGCAATCAGCCCCAGCATTTT. It encodes CASSLDTRNQPQHF.

This sequence joins TRBV20-1 and TRBJ1-2; D is possibly TRBD1 (5 bases). Germline loops: CDR1 DFQATT, CDR2 SNEGSKA (reference sequence). Trimming left V 1 base short and J 4 bases short, with 10 bases between. There are 13 residues in the CDR3. This chain's CDR3 is CSARAAGGYGYTF. The CDR3 DNA is TGCAGTGCTAGAGCAGCGGGGGGCTATGGCTACACCTTC.

J is TRBJ2-7 and V is TRBV28, with D perhaps matching TRBD1 (5 bases). This CDR3 spans 19 amino acids. CDR1 and CDR2 from the germline V gene are MDHEN and SYDVKM. V lost 1 base, J lost 0 bases, and 22 bases lay in between. CDR3 sequence reads: CASSLYAAGKGSSSYEQYF. The CDR3 DNA reads as TGTGCCAGCAGTTTATATGCGGCAGGGAAGGGATCCAGCTCCTACGAGCAGTACTTC.